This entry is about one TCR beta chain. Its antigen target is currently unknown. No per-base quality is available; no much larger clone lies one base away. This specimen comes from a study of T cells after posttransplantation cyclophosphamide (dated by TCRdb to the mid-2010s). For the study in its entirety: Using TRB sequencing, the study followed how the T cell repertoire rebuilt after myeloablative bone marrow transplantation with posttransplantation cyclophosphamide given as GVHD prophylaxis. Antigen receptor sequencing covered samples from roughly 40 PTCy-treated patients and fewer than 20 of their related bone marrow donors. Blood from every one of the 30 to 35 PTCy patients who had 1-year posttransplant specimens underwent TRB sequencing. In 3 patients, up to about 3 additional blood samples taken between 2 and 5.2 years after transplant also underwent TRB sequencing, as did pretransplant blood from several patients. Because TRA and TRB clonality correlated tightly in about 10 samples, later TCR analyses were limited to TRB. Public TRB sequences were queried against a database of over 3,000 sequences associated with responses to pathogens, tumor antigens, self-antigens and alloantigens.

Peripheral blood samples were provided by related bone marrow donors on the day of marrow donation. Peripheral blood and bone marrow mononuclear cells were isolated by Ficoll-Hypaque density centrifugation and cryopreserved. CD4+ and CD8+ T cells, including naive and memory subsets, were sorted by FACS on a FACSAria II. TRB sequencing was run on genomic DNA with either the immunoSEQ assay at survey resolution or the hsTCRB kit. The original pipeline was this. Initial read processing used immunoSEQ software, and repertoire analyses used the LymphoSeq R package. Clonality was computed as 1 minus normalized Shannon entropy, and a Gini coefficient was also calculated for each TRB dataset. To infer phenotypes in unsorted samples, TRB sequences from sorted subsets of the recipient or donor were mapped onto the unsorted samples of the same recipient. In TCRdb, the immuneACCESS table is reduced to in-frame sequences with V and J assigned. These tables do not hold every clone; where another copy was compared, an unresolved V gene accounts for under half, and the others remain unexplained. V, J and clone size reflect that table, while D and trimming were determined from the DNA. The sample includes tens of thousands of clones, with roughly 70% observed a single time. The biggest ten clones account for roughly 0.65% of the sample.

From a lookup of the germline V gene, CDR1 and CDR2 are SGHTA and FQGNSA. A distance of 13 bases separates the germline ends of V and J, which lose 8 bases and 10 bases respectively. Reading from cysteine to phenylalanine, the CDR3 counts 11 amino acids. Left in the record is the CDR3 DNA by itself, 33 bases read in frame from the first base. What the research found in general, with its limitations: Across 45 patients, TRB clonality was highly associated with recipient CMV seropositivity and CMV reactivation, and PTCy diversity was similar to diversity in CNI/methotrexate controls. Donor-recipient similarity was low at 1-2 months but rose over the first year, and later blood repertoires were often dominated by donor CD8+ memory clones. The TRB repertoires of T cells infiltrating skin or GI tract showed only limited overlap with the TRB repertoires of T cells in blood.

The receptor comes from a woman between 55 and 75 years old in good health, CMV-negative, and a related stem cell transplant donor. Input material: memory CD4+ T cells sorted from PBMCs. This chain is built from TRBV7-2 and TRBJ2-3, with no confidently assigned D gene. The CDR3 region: CASRTIRAQYF. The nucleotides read TGTGCCAGCCGTACCATTCGAGCGCAGTATTTT.